This T cell receptor (beta chain) was sequenced during a study of shared clonotypes between healthy human individuals. The germline CDR1 and CDR2 sequences are KGHSH and LQKENI. J was trimmed by 3 bases and V by 1 base; bases with no gene match: 1. The CDR3 is 14 residues long. Study-wide findings and caveats: A reduction in generation probabilities was seen for non-shared clonotypes relative to those shared by all four donors.

With respect to this clone: Antigen: not known.

Each sorted subset replicate got 200 ng genomic DNA, roughly 27,000 genomes. Assay: immunoSEQ multiplex PCR; the TCRdb copy retains only in-frame clones and omits some. Here the sample spans about 730,000 clones, over 60% being singletons. This sequence joins TRBV18 and TRBJ2-7, with 9 bases aligning to TRBD1. The sequencing sample was made of memory CD4+ T cells sorted from blood. The sample's subset: CD45RA-negative fraction. The source of this sequence is a woman aged 25 to 45 in good health. This CDR3 reads CASSPQGQGYEQYF. The CDR3 DNA follows: TGTGCCAGCTCACCACAGGGACAGGGCTACGAGCAGTACTTC.